This T cell receptor beta chain emerged from a study of spatial heterogeneity in lung cancer. Turning to the study itself: Donors were around 70 untreated early-stage non-small cell lung cancer patients. When available, follow-up PBMC samples taken a median of approximately 26 months after resection were sequenced.

Described time point: blood at routine non-recurrence follow-up after resection. Whole RNA, which was extracted from tumor, nontumor lung tissue or frozen PBMC, was sequenced without any cell sorting. Overall study results and limits: The study found ubiquitous expanded tumor TCRs in blood more at resection than follow-up.

Each molecule of TCR cDNA was tagged with one unique molecular identifier. TCRdb re-called the 5' RACE reads with MiXCR, one entry per CDR3 protein. The profile shows approximately 27,000 distinct CDR3 sequences, less than 6% of them singletons. In this sample, this clonotype turned up many times. Its antigen is still unknown. Sequenced here: PBMCs, sampled at follow-up. The receptor was derived from a male donor with early-stage non-small cell lung cancer.

CDR3 coding DNA: TGTGCCAGCAGTGACCCAACGGGGCCAAGCACAGATACGCAGTATTTT. Translation gives CASSDPTGPSTDTQYF. V is TRBV6-4 and J is TRBJ2-3, with D perhaps assigned TRBD1 or TRBD2 (5 bases each). CDR3 length: 16 residues. The V end lost 2 bases, the J end lost 0 bases, and 12 bases lay between the germline ends. In germline, CDR1 is MRHNA, CDR2 SNTAGT.